These 15 T cell receptor beta chains share one sample of origin, sequenced in a study of lymphopenia after photon versus proton radiotherapy (dated by TCRdb to between 2017 and 2020). Library creation used the immunoSEQ multiplex PCR assay. As stored in TCRdb, this immuneACCESS dataset retains in-frame rearrangements with V and J assigned. A fraction of the clones does not appear; measured against another copy, unresolved V genes explain less than half of the discrepancy, and the remainder lacks a known reason. The sample table holds 25,000 to 40,000 clones, of which about 80% were seen once. The ten top clones hold roughly 15% of the sample. The starting material was peripheral blood, obtained from a patient treated with proton-based radiotherapy. The receptors come from a woman aged 70 to 79 with pancreatic cancer.

This clone was counted between two and nine times. This chain connects TRBV2 to TRBJ1-2; the match to TRBD1 covers 9 bases. Trimming removed 8 bases from V and 6 bases from J; junction bases left unmatched: 7. Germline CDR1 SNHLY, CDR2 FYNNEI. CDR3 size: 13 residues. CDR3: CASVPGQGHGYTF. Written as DNA, the CDR3 is TGTGCCAGCGTCCCGGGACAGGGCCATGGCTACACCTTC.

This clone has just one count. The chain has TRBV7-2 and TRBJ2-2, with TRBD1 identical over 7 bases. V was clipped by 1 base and J by 5 bases; unmatched bases: 10. Germline assignment: CDR1 SGHTA and CDR2 FQGNSA. The CDR3 sequence is 17 residues long. CDR3 residues: CASSLEMQGVRTGELFF. CDR3 nucleotides: TGTGCCAGCAGCTTAGAGATGCAGGGGGTGAGGACCGGGGAGCTGTTTTTT.

The V call is TRBV4-3, the J call TRBJ2-3; possible D gene TRBD1, 5 bases. Between the trimmed V and J ends, which lost 0 bases and 3 bases, there was a span of 7 bases. The CDR3 is 14 amino acids. In germline, CDR1 is LGHNA, CDR2 YSLEER. CDR3 amino acids: CASSQERQTDTQYF. CDR3 bases: TGCGCCAGCAGCCAAGAACGACAGACAGATACGCAGTATTTT.

The rearrangement links TRBV28 to TRBJ2-2, with D uncertain. V was clipped by 5 bases and J by 5 bases, with 6 bases between them. The CDR3 spans 12 residues. Germline CDR1 and CDR2: MDHEN and SYDVKM. CDR3 coding DNA: TGTGCCAGCAGTCTTTTGACCGGGGAGCTGTTTTTT. This translates into CASSLLTGELFF.

The chain recombines TRBV28 with TRBJ1-2; maybe TRBD1 (6 bases). This CDR3 comprises 15 residues. The ends were cut back, 4 bases at V and 4 bases at J, with 16 bases in the middle. The germline CDR1 and CDR2 sequences are MDHEN and SYDVKM. CDR3 region: CASSSFDRLGYGYTF. The CDR3 nucleotides are TGTGCCAGCAGTTCTTTTGACAGGCTAGGCTATGGCTACACCTTC.

Written as DNA, the CDR3 is TGCGCCAGCAGCCCTGCGGCAGGAAGCTCCTACGAGCAGTACTTC. Its translation is CASSPAAGSSYEQYF. The J gene is TRBJ2-7, the V gene TRBV4-1; D ambiguous. V lost 4 bases and J 0 bases, leaving 13 bases between the germline ends. The germline gives CDR1 MGHRA, CDR2 YSYEKL. The CDR3 has 15 amino acids.

The chain is built from TRBV4-2 and TRBJ2-3, with D possibly being TRBD2 (6 bases). The CDR3 loop spans 17 amino acids. The V end was cut by 3 bases, the J end by 2 bases, with 18 bases between. Per the germline V gene, CDR1 is LGHNA and CDR2 is YNFKEQ. The CDR3 sequence is CASSHKGVGGTTDTQYF. For the CDR3, the DNA is TGTGCCAGCAGCCATAAGGGAGTCGGGGGTACCACAGATACGCAGTATTTT.

This rearrangement joins TRBV15 to TRBJ2-7; 7 nucleotides align to TRBD2. The germline gives CDR1 LNHNV, CDR2 YYDKDF (reference sequence). The CDR3 sequence is 15 residues long. With 0 bases clipped from V and 5 bases from J, the junction kept 7 bases outside the gene matches. CDR3 region: CATSRDPQAGHEQYF. The CDR3 DNA sequence: TGTGCCACCAGCAGAGATCCACAAGCGGGACACGAGCAGTACTTC.

Regarding this clone: Distinct nucleotide sequences in the sample also encode this CDR3. V is TRBV6-1 and J is TRBJ1-2; D unclear. The CDR3 has 11 residues. Trimming pared 4 bases from V and 5 bases from J, leaving 5 bases between. Germline V gives CDR1 MNHNS, CDR2 SASEGT. This CDR3 reads CASSGSYGYTF. The CDR3 DNA sequence: TGTGCCAGCAGTGGCAGTTATGGCTACACCTTC.

The chain carries TRBV11-3 and TRBJ2-5; D ambiguous. Germline CDR1 reads SGHNT; CDR2 reads YENEEA. This CDR3 is built from 13 residues. The germline V and J ends were trimmed by 3 bases and 5 bases, with 10 bases remaining between them. CDR3 in amino acids: CASSFYLGETQYF. DNA of the CDR3: TGTGCCAGCAGCTTCTATCTTGGGGAGACCCAGTACTTC.

The CDR3 reads CASSSADRGKQYF. The CDR3 DNA sequence: TGTGCCAGCAGTTCCGCAGACAGGGGTAAGCAGTACTTC. This chain links TRBV6-5 with TRBJ2-7, with 8 bases aligning to TRBD1. Germline lookup yields CDR1 MNHEY and CDR2 SVGAGI. V was clipped by 4 bases and J by 8 bases; unmatched bases: 7. This CDR3 is built from 13 residues.

This clone turned up a few times. This chain links TRBV6-1 with TRBJ1-2; 7 bases are a match to TRBD1. The CDR3 runs to 13 residues. Trimming at V came to 3 bases and at J to 8 bases, leaving 6 bases not matched to a gene. Per germline, CDR1 MNHNS and CDR2 SASEGT. This CDR3 is CASSEEQGNGYTF. CDR3 nucleotides: TGTGCCAGCAGTGAGGAACAGGGGAACGGCTACACCTTC.

The V gene is TRBV7-9, the J gene TRBJ1-2; 9 bases agree with TRBD1. V lost 3 bases and J lost 0; bases outside the gene matches: 5. This CDR3 region has 16 residues. From germline, CDR1 is SEHNR and CDR2 FQNEAQ (reference sequence). The CDR3 spells CASSFWTGEPNYGYTF. The CDR3 DNA reads as TGTGCCAGCAGCTTTTGGACAGGGGAACCTAACTATGGCTACACCTTC.

The chain employs TRBV6-1 and TRBJ1-1; the D is unclear. In germline, CDR1 is MNHNS, CDR2 SASEGT. V was shortened by 5 bases and J by 5 bases, with 6 bases between the two germline ends. CDR3 length: 11 residues. CDR3 nucleotide sequence: TGTGCCAGCAGTTGGGTAACTGAAGCTTTCTTT. This encodes CASSWVTEAFF.

The CDR3 protein is CASSSGLAPYEQYF. CDR3 bases: TGTGCCAGCAGCTCGGGACTAGCGCCATACGAGCAGTACTTC. The rearrangement links TRBV4-2 to TRBJ2-7, with 10 bases lining up with TRBD2. The germline V gene has CDR1 LGHNA and CDR2 YNFKEQ. The trim removed 5 bases at V and 4 bases at J, leaving 5 bases unmatched. The CDR3 has 14 amino acids.